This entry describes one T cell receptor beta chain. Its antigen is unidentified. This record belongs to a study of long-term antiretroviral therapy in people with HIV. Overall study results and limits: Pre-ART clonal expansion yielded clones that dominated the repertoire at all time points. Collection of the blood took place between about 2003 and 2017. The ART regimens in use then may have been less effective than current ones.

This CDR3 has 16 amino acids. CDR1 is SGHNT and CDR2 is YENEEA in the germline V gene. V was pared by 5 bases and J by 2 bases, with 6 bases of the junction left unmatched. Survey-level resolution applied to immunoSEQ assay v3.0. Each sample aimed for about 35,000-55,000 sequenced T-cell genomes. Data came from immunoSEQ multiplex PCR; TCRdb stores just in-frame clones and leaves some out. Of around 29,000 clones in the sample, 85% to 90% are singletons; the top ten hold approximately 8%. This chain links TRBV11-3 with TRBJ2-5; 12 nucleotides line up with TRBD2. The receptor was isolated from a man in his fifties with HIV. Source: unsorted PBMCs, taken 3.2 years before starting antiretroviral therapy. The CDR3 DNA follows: TGTGCCAGCAGCCTAGGACTAGCGGGGACGCAAGAGACCCAGTACTTC. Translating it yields CASSLGLAGTQETQYF.